The source of this T cell receptor beta chain is a study of cytomegalovirus exposure and HLA in healthy donors. Study-level findings and limits: Rare TCR sequences predominated, though certain public TCRs were found in many donors. A classifier reportedly called cytomegalovirus status with high sensitivity and specificity.

With regard to this clone: Its antigen is still unknown.

The study ran its PCR with 60 Vbeta and 13 Jbeta primers. Clones were sequenced by immunoSEQ multiplex PCR, and TCRdb holds only the in-frame ones, with some missing. This table holds around 300,000 clones, about 66% found once. Trimming shortened V by 5 bases and J by 1 base, and 5 bases separated the two germline ends. The germline V gene encodes CDR1 KGHSH and CDR2 LQKENI. CDR3 length: 12 amino acids. The V call is TRBV18, the J call TRBJ1-1; D gene ambiguous. Sequenced material: PBMCs. This receptor was taken from a female donor in good health and CMV-seronegative. CDR3 protein: CASSAGNTEAFF. CDR3 nucleotides: TGTGCCAGCTCAGCCGGGAACACTGAAGCTTTCTTT.